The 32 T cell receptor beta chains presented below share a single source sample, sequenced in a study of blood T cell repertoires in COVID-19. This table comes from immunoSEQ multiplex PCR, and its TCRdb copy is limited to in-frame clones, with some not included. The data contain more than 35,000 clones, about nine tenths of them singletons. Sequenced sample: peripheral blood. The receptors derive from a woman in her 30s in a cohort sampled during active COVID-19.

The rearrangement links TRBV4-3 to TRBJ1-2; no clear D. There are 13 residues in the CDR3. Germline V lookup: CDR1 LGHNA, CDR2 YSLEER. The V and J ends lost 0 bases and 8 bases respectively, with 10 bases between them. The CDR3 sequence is CASSQDLNSGYTF. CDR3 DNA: TGCGCCAGCAGCCAAGATCTGAACTCGGGCTACACCTTC.

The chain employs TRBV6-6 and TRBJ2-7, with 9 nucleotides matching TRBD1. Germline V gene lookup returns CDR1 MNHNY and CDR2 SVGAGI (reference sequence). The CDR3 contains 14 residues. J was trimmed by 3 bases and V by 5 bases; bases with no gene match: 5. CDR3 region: CASSTGDRVYEQYF. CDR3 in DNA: TGTGCCAGCAGTACTGGGGACAGGGTCTACGAGCAGTACTTC.

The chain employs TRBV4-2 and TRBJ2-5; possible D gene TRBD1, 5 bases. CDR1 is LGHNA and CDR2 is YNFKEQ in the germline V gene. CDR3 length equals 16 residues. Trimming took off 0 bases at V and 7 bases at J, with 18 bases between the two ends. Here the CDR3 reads CASSQDRTDIMGTQYF. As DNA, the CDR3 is TGTGCCAGCAGCCAAGATCGTACGGACATAATGGGGACCCAGTACTTC.

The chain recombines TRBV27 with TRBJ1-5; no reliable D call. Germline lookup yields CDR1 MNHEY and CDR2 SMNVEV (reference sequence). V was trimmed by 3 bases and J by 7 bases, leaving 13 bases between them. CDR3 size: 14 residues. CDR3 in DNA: TGTGCCAGCAGTTTCGGGAAGGGAGGGCAGCCCCAGCATTTT. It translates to CASSFGKGGQPQHF.

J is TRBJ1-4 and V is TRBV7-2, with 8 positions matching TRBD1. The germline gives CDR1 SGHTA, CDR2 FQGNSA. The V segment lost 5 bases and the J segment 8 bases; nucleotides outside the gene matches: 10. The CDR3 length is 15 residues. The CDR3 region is CASSPWTGYQEKLFF. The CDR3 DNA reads TGTGCCAGCAGCCCCTGGACAGGGTACCAAGAAAAACTGTTTTTT.

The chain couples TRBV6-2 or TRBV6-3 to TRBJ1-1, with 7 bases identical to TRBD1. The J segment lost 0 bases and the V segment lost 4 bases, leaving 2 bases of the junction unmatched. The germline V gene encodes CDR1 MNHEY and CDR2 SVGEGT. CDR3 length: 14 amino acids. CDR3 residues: CASSWDRMNTEAFF. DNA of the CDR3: TGTGCCAGCAGTTGGGACAGAATGAACACTGAAGCTTTCTTT.

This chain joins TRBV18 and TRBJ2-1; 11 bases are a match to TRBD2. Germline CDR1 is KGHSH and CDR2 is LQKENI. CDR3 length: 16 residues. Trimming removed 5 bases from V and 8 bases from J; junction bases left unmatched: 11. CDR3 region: CASSTATSGSSHEQFF. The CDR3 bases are TGTGCCAGCTCAACCGCAACTAGCGGGAGTTCGCATGAGCAGTTCTTC.

The CDR3, as DNA: TGTGCCAGCAGCGCACCGGGACTTGCCAATGAGCAGTTCTTC. It yields the protein CASSAPGLANEQFF. This chain joins TRBV7-9 and TRBJ2-1; TRBD2 is a possible D gene (6 bases). The CDR3 length is 14 residues. Germline assignment: CDR1 SEHNR and CDR2 FQNEAQ (reference sequence). V lost 5 bases, J lost 6 bases, and 14 bases lay in between.

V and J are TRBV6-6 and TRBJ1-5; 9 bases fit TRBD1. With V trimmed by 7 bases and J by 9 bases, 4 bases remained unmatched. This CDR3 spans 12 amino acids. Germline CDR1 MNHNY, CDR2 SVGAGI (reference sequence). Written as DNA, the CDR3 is TGTGCCAGCACCGCGGGACAGGGGCCCCAGCATTTT. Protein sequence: CASTAGQGPQHF.

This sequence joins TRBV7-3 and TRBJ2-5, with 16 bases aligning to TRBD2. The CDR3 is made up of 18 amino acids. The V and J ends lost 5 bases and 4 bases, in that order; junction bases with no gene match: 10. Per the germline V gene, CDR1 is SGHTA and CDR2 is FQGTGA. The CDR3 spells CASSAGTSGRAGGETQYF. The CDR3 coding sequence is TGTGCCAGCAGCGCAGGGACTAGCGGGAGGGCCGGTGGAGAGACCCAGTACTTC.

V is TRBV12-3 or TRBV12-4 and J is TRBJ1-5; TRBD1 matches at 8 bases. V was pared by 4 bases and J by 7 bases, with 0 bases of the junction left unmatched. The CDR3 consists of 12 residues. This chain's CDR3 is CASSSGGQPQHF. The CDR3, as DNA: TGTGCCAGCAGTTCAGGGGGCCAGCCCCAGCATTTT.

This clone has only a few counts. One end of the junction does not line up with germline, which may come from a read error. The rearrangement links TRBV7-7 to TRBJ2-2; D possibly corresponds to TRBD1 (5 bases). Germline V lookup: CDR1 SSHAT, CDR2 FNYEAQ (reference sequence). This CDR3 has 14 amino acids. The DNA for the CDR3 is TGTGCTAGCAGCCTTGGACAGAACACCGGGGAGCTGTTTTTT. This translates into CASSLGQNTGELFF.

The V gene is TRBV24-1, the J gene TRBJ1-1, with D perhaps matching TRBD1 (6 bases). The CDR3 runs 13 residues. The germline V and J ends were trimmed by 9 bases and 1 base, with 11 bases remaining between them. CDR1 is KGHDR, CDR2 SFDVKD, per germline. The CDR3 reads CATSDSWNTEAFF. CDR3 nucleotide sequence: TGTGCCACCTCGGACAGCTGGAACACTGAAGCTTTCTTT.

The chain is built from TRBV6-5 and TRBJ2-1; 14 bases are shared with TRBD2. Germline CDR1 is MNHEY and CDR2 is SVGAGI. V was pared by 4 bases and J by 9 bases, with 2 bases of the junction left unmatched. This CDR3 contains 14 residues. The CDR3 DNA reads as TGTGCCAGCAGTTGGGGACTAGCGGGAGTTGAGCAGTTCTTC. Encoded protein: CASSWGLAGVEQFF.

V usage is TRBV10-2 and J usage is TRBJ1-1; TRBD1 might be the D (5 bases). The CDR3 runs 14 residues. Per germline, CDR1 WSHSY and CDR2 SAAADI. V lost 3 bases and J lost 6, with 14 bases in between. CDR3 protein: CASSDPGGWAEAFF. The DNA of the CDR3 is TGCGCCAGCAGTGACCCCGGGGGGTGGGCTGAAGCTTTCTTT.

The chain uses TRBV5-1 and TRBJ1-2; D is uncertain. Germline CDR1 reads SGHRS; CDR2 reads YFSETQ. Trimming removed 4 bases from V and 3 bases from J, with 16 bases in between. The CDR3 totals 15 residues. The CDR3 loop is CASSPQLTEDYGYTF. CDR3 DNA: TGCGCCAGCAGCCCTCAACTGACGGAGGACTATGGCTACACCTTC.

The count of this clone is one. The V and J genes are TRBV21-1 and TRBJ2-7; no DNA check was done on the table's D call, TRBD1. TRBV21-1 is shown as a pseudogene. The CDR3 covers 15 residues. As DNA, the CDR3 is TGTGCCAGCAGCTCAGGGACAGGGACTGACAACGAGCAGTACTTC. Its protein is CASSSGTGTDNEQYF.

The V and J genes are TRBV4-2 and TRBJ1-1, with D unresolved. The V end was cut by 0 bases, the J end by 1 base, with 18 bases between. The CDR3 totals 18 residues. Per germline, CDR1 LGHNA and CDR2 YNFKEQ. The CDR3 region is CASSQDTRRAGGNTEAFF. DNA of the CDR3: TGTGCCAGCAGCCAAGATACGCGGAGGGCCGGTGGGAACACTGAAGCTTTCTTT.

CDR3 amino acids: CASSFVGGRNTGELFF. CDR3 DNA: TGTGCCAGCAGTTTCGTTGGCGGGAGGAACACCGGGGAGCTGTTTTTT. The chain joins TRBV28 to TRBJ2-2, with 7 bases fitting TRBD2. Germline lookup yields CDR1 MDHEN and CDR2 SYDVKM. This CDR3 contains 16 residues. Germline trimming cut 3 bases from V and 1 base from J; bases unmatched to any gene: 5.

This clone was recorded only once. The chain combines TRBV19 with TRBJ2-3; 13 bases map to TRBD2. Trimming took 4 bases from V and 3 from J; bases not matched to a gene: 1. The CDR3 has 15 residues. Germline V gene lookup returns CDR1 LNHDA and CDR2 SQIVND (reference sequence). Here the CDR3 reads CASSRTSGRTDTQYF. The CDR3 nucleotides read TGTGCCAGTAGTAGGACTAGCGGGAGAACAGATACGCAGTATTTT.

CDR3 protein: CAWSGDSYGYTF. The CDR3, as DNA: TGTGCCTGGAGTGGAGACAGCTATGGCTACACCTTC. The V call is TRBV30, the J call TRBJ1-2, with D possibly matching TRBD1 (5 bases). The CDR3 length is 12 residues. Germline V gives CDR1 GTSNPN, CDR2 SVGIG (reference sequence). V was pared by 1 base and J by 4 bases, with 7 bases between.

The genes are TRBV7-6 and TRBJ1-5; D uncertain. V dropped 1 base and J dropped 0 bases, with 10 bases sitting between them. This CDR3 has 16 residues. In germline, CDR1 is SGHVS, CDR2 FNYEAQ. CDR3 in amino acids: CASSLGTANSNQPQHF. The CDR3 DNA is TGTGCCAGCAGCTTAGGTACAGCTAATAGCAATCAGCCCCAGCATTTT.

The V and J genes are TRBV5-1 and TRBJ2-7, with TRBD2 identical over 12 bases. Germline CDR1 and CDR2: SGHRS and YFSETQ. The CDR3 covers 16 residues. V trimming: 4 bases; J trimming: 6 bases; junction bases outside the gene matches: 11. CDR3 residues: CASSATLAGGPGEQYF. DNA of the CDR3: TGCGCCAGCAGCGCCACGCTAGCGGGAGGGCCAGGCGAGCAGTACTTC.

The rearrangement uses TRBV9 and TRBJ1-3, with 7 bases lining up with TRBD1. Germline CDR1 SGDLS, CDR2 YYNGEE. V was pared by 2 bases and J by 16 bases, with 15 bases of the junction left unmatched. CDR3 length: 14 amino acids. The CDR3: CASSVDETGPVLYF. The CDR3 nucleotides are TGTGCCAGCAGCGTCGACGAGACAGGGCCAGTATTGTATTTT.

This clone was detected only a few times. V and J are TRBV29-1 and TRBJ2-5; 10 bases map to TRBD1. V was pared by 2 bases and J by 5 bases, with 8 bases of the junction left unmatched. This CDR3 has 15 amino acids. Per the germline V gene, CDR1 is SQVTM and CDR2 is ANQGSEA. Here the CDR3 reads CSVESDRGRGETQYF. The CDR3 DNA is TGCAGCGTTGAAAGTGACAGGGGGCGCGGGGAGACCCAGTACTTC.

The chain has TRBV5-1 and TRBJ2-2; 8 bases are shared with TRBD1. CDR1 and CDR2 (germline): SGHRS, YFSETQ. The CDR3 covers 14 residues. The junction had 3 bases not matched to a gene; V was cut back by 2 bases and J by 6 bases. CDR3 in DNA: TGCGCCAGCAGCTTAGGACAGGGTTCCGGGGAGCTGTTTTTT. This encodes CASSLGQGSGELFF.

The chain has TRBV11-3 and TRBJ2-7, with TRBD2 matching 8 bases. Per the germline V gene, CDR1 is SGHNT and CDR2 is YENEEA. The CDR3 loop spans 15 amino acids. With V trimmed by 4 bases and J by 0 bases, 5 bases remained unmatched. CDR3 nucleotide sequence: TGTGCCAGCAGCTCTTTAGCGGGGATCTCCTACGAGCAGTACTTC. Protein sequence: CASSSLAGISYEQYF.

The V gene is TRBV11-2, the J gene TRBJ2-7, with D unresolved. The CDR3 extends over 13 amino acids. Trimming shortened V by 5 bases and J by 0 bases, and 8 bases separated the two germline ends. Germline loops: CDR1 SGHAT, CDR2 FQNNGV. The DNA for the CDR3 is TGTGCCAGCAGCCCCGGGTCCTCCTACGAGCAGTACTTC. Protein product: CASSPGSSYEQYF.

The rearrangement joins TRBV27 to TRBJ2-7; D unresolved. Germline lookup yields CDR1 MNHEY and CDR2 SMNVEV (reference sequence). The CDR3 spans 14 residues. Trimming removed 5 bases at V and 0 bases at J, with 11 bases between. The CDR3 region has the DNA TGTGCCAGCAGTCGGGTTCCGAGCTCCTACGAGCAGTACTTC. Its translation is CASSRVPSSYEQYF.

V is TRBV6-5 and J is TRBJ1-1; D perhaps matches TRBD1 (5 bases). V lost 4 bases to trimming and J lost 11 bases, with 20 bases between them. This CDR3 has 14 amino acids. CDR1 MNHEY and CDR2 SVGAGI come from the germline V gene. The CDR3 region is CASSSTTTVRRAFF. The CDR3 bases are TGTGCCAGCAGTTCCACAACGACAGTCCGGCGGGCTTTCTTT.

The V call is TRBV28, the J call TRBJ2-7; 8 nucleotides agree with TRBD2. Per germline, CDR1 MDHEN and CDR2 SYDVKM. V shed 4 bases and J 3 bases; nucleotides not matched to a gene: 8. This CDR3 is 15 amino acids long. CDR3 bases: TGTGCCAGCAGTTCCCTTAGCGGGAACCGCTACGAGCAGTACTTC. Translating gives CASSSLSGNRYEQYF. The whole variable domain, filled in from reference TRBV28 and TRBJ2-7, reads DVKVTQSSRYLVKRTGEKVFLECVQDMDHENMFWYRQDPGLGLRLIYFSYDVKMKEKGDIPEGYSVSREKKERFSLILESASTNQTSMYLCASSSLSGNRYEQYFGPGTRLTVT.

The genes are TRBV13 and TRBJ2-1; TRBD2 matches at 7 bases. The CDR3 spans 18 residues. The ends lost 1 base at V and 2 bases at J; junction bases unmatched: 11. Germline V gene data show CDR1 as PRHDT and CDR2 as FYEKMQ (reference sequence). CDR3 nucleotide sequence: TGTGCCAGCAGCTTAGAGGTAGGCGGGAGTGTTCCCTACAATGAGCAGTTCTTC. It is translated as CASSLEVGGSVPYNEQFF.